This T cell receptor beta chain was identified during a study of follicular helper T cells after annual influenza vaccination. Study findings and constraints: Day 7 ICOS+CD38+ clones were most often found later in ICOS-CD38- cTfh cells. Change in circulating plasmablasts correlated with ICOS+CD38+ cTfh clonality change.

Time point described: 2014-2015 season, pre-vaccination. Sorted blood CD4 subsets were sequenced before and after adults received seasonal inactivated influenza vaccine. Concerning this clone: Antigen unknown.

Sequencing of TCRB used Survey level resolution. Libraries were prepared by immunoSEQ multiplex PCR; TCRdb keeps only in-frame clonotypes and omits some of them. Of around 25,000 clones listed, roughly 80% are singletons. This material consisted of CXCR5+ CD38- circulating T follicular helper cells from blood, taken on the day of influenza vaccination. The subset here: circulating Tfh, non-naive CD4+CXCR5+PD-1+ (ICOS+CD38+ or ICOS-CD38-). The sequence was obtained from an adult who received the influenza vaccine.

The DNA of the CDR3 is TGCGCCAGCAGCTATAGCTCGGGACAGGAAGCTTTCTTT. Protein product: CASSYSSGQEAFF. The chain links TRBV5-1 to TRBJ1-1; 7 nucleotides align to TRBD1. The CDR3 spans 13 residues. Germline lookup yields CDR1 SGHRS and CDR2 YFSETQ. After removal of 3 bases from V and 8 bases from J, the junction contained 7 bases not matched to a gene.